A selection of T cell receptor beta chains follows, all from one sample in a study of blood T cell repertoires in COVID-19. Assay used: immunoSEQ multiplex PCR; TCRdb lists only in-frame clones, some missing. The profile shows about 220,000 clones, 70% to 90% of them singletons. The sample consisted of PBMCs or T cells enriched from blood (not recorded which). These receptors were taken from a woman in her forties or fifties with acute COVID-19. Both conserved end residues are part of each CDR3. Rows give clone size only sometimes, using once, few, many, or a class for an expanded clone.

V	size	J	CDR3
TRBV29-1	NA	TRBJ1-4	CSVSGQGAEKLFF
TRBV2	NA	TRBJ2-1	CASSQGGLAVYNEQFF
TRBV7-2	NA	TRBJ1-2	CASSGQQGRGYTF
TRBV28	NA	TRBJ2-2	CASSPPRTGGATGELFF
TRBV12-3/TRBV12-4	NA	TRBJ2-5	CASRREFGETQYF
TRBV10-3	NA	TRBJ2-7	CAISGSSLVNSYEQYF
TRBV5-1	once	TRBJ2-7	CASSLLTSGSGYEQYF
TRBV21-1	NA	TRBJ1-4	CASSKPKTGLMREKLFF
TRBV5-6	NA	TRBJ2-4	CASSAGGVILAKNIQYF
TRBV5-6	NA	TRBJ2-5	CASSLGPGDRVKVTQYF
TRBV15	NA	TRBJ1-3	CATSRDNQASGNTIYF
TRBV6-5	NA	TRBJ1-5	CASLLSGANQPQHF
TRBV2	NA	TRBJ2-1	CASGRRGDNEQFF
TRBV24-1	NA	TRBJ1-1	CATSHGQGRDTEAFF
TRBV7-2	NA	TRBJ2-7	CASSLYYEQYF
TRBV2	NA	TRBJ2-4	CASSQGTGNIQYF
TRBV6-5	NA	TRBJ1-2	CASSSSGTELYGYTF
TRBV4-1	NA	TRBJ2-7	CASSQDLASHEQYF
TRBV3-1/TRBV3-2	NA	TRBJ2-1	CASSQAGASGSPWNEQFF
TRBV7-9	NA	TRBJ2-1	CASSLNAGGGYNEQFF
TRBV5-1	NA	TRBJ1-1	CASSPGTPETEAFF
TRBV11-2	NA	TRBJ1-5	CASSLIGGPAQPQHF
TRBV7-2	NA	TRBJ2-3	CASSSTTDTQYF
TRBV4-1	NA	TRBJ1-2	CASSPDSYYGYTF
TRBV18	NA	TRBJ1-1	CASSLTTGIGTEAFF
TRBV6-5	NA	TRBJ2-7	CASSYALAGGYEQYF
TRBV28	once	TRBJ1-5	CASSLSGVRQPQHF
TRBV19	NA	TRBJ1-1	CASSIPGLTTEAFF
TRBV25-1	NA	TRBJ2-7	CASSEYDISEQYF
TRBV28	NA	TRBJ1-2	CASAWGGGYGYTF
TRBV7-9	NA	TRBJ2-2	CASVVGQGAGELFF
TRBV7-9	NA	TRBJ1-2	CASSIGETIYGYTF
TRBV7-9	once	TRBJ2-1	CASSSRSGHSSYNEQFF
TRBV4-2	NA	TRBJ2-7	CASSQEVAGNHEQYF
TRBV6-5	NA	TRBJ1-4	CASSYSKGAHEKLFF
TRBV4-2	NA	TRBJ2-2	CASSQASRNTGELFF
TRBV19	NA	TRBJ2-1	CASSPRSYNEQFF
TRBV9	NA	TRBJ2-4	CASNIRGDKSIQYF
TRBV6-5	NA	TRBJ2-3	CASSLAGGGADTQYF
TRBV24-1	NA	TRBJ2-3	CATSDGPGGTGPDTQYF
TRBV28	NA	TRBJ2-2	CASSLSLGSGGPGELFF
TRBV3-1/TRBV3-2	few	TRBJ2-2	CASSLRQYGGELFF
TRBV11-2	NA	TRBJ1-1	CASSLQGADAFF
TRBV28	NA	TRBJ1-2	CASSVSNYGYTF
TRBV3-1/TRBV3-2	NA	TRBJ2-5	CASSQVVGTQETQYF
TRBV18	NA	TRBJ2-6	CASSPRAGGTGANVLTF
TRBV7-2	NA	TRBJ2-2	CASSLTLAGNTGELFF
TRBV28	NA	TRBJ1-5	CASSWGRAKQPQHF
TRBV28	few	TRBJ1-2	CASSFREWGGYTF